The rows below give T cell receptor beta chains drawn from one sample of a study of CD8+ T cells in alopecia areata. Sequencing was performed with immunoSEQ multiplex PCR; in TCRdb, only in-frame clones are kept and a portion is missing. The sample lists more than 200,000 clones, 67% seen once, with 1.2% in the top ten. The source was CD4+ T cells sorted from blood, collected at week 0. These receptor sequences come from a human donor with alopecia areata. The CDR3 runs from the conserved cysteine through the conserved F or W. The order of the fields is J gene, V gene, clone size, D gene, CDR3 protein, CDR3 DNA. D genes are given only for firm matches. Clone size is shown for a subset of rows, as once, few, many or a class of expanded clone.

J: TRBJ2-1
V: TRBV30
size: NA
D: NA
CDR3: CAWSVKASSNNEQFF
DNA: TGTGCCTGGAGTGTAAAGGCTAGCTCTAACAATGAGCAGTTCTTC

J: TRBJ2-3
V: TRBV7-2
size: NA
D: NA
CDR3: CASSFWAAGDTQYF
DNA: TGTGCCAGCAGCTTTTGGGCCGCCGGGGATACGCAGTATTTT

J: TRBJ2-2
V: TRBV5-1
size: NA
D: NA
CDR3: CASSLEDGELFF
DNA: TGCGCCAGCAGCTTGGAGGACGGGGAGCTGTTTTTT

J: TRBJ1-5
V: TRBV5-1
size: NA
D: NA
CDR3: CASSLGQGQPQHF
DNA: TGCGCCAGCAGCTTGGGGCAGGGGCAGCCCCAGCATTTT

J: TRBJ2-1
V: TRBV7-2
size: NA
D: TRBD1
CDR3: CASSFRQGSHNEQFF
DNA: TGTGCCAGCAGCTTCCGACAGGGTTCCCACAATGAGCAGTTCTTC

J: TRBJ1-1
V: TRBV5-1
size: few
D: NA
CDR3: CASSPGTAMNTEAFF
DNA: TGCGCCAGCAGCCCGGGTACAGCCATGAACACTGAAGCTTTCTTT

J: TRBJ1-5
V: TRBV10-3
size: NA
D: TRBD1
CDR3: CASSEWTGVSNQPQHF
DNA: TGTGCCAGCAGTGAGTGGACAGGGGTAAGCAATCAGCCCCAGCATTTT

J: TRBJ1-2
V: TRBV5-6
size: NA
D: NA
CDR3: CASSLREGYGYTF
DNA: TGTGCCAGCAGCTTGAGGGAGGGCTATGGCTACACCTTC

J: TRBJ1-5
V: TRBV10-3
size: once
D: NA
CDR3: CAISDLGGINQPQHF
DNA: TGTGCCATCAGTGACCTGGGGGGGATCAATCAGCCCCAGCATTTT

J: TRBJ1-6
V: TRBV29-1
size: NA
D: TRBD1
CDR3: CSVGDRADSPLHF
DNA: TGCAGCGTTGGGGACAGGGCTGATTCACCCCTCCACTTT

J: TRBJ2-5
V: TRBV10-3
size: NA
D: TRBD2
CDR3: CATTLGVGGTETQYF
DNA: TGTGCCACCACCCTCGGGGTGGGGGGGACGGAGACCCAGTACTTC

J: TRBJ2-5
V: TRBV15
size: NA
D: NA
CDR3: CATSRAGEVEETQYF
DNA: TGTGCCACCAGCAGAGCTGGGGAAGTGGAAGAGACCCAGTACTTC

J: TRBJ1-2
V: TRBV27
size: NA
D: TRBD1
CDR3: CASSVQGAGGYTF
DNA: TGTGCCAGCAGTGTACAGGGGGCGGGTGGCTACACCTTC

J: TRBJ1-4
V: TRBV9
size: NA
D: TRBD1
CDR3: CASSREDRGNEKLFF
DNA: TGTGCCAGCAGCAGAGAGGACAGGGGTAATGAAAAACTGTTTTTT

J: TRBJ1-6
V: TRBV27
size: NA
D: NA
CDR3: CASSFLDSPLHF
DNA: TGTGCCAGCAGTTTTTTGGACTCACCCCTCCACTTT

J: TRBJ1-3
V: TRBV9
size: NA
D: NA
CDR3: CASSAHTVLGNTIYF
DNA: TGTGCCAGCAGCGCTCACACGGTCCTCGGAAACACCATATATTTT